The 9 T cell receptor beta chains in this list originate from one sample, sequenced in a study of cytomegalovirus exposure and HLA in healthy donors. The PCR contained 60 Vbeta and 13 Jbeta primers. Sequencing used immunoSEQ multiplex PCR; TCRdb keeps in-frame clones, though not all of them. There are some 200,000 clones in the sample; nearly 80% occur only once, and around 2% lies in the top ten. The sequenced sample consisted of PBMCs. The receptors come from a man aged 18-30 years in good health and CMV-seronegative.

In its sample, this clone was seen a few times. The chain employs TRBV5-1 and TRBJ2-5, with 7 bases fitting TRBD1. CDR3 size: 13 residues. Losses at the gene ends were 5 bases for V and 2 bases for J; bases not matched to a gene: 3. CDR1 is SGHRS and CDR2 is YFSETQ in the germline V gene. CDR3: CASSSGGQETQYF. DNA for the CDR3: TGCGCCAGCAGTTCAGGGGGTCAAGAGACCCAGTACTTC.

This chain uses TRBV10-2 with TRBJ1-5; 8 nucleotides line up with TRBD1. J gave up 4 bases and V 6 bases, and 5 bases lay outside the gene matches. The germline CDR1 and CDR2 sequences are WSHSY and SAAADI. The CDR3 length is 14 residues. Here the CDR3 DNA reads TGCGCCAGCAGGGGACAGGCGGCAAATCAGCCCCAGCATTTT. Translated, it gives CASRGQAANQPQHF.

A few counts support this clone. The rearrangement joins TRBV28 to TRBJ2-5, with D perhaps matching TRBD2 (5 bases). Deletions cut 4 bases from V and 9 bases from J, with 12 bases between. Germline lookup yields CDR1 MDHEN and CDR2 SYDVKM. The CDR3 contains 12 residues. As DNA, the CDR3 is TGTGCCAGCAGTTCGGCAGGAGGCCCCCAGTACTTC. It encodes CASSSAGGPQYF.

This chain connects TRBV2 to TRBJ1-2; D gene unclear. The V and J ends lost 8 bases and 0 bases respectively, with 10 bases between them. Germline values: CDR1 SNHLY, CDR2 FYNNEI. CDR3 length: 13 residues. DNA for the CDR3: TGTGCCAGCGCTGTCGAGTCTAACTATGGCTACACCTTC. Translated, it gives CASAVESNYGYTF.

V gene TRBV5-4 combines with J gene TRBJ2-3; TRBD2 matches 9 bases. J lost 1 base, V lost 0 bases, and 6 bases had no gene match. This CDR3 has 17 amino acids. CDR1 and CDR2 (germline): SGHNT, YYREEE (reference sequence). The CDR3: CASSLGGGARGTDTQYF. In nucleotides, the CDR3 is TGTGCCAGCAGCTTGGGCGGGGGGGCCCGGGGCACAGATACGCAGTATTTT.

The chain is built from TRBV10-3 and TRBJ1-4; 7 nucleotides line up with TRBD1. Germline CDR1 is ENHRY and CDR2 is SYGVKD. CDR3 size: 16 residues. V was clipped by 3 bases and J by 0 bases; unmatched bases: 4. The CDR3: CAISDRGNSTNEKLFF. The CDR3 coding sequence is TGTGCCATCAGTGACAGGGGGAATTCAACTAATGAAAAACTGTTTTTT.

The chain recombines TRBV18 with TRBJ2-7; tentative D call: TRBD2 (6 bases). The V end lost 3 bases, the J end lost 7 bases, and 34 bases lay between the germline ends. Germline assignment: CDR1 KGHSH and CDR2 LQKENI. The CDR3 contains 20 residues. The CDR3 reads CASSPTTGTSRYPRMLEQYF. The CDR3 region has the DNA TGTGCCAGCTCACCTACTACCGGGACTTCAAGATACCCCCGTATGTTAGAGCAGTACTTC.

The rearrangement joins TRBV5-4 to TRBJ2-2; 9 nucleotides align to TRBD1. The V and J ends lost 4 bases and 5 bases, in that order; junction bases with no gene match: 12. The CDR3 covers 17 residues. Germline V gene sequence: CDR1 SGHNT, CDR2 YYREEE (reference sequence). CDR3 sequence (DNA): TGTGCCAGCAGCCATGCCGCGGGACAGGGAAGTACCGGGGAGCTGTTTTTT. Translating it yields CASSHAAGQGSTGELFF. The full variable domain, in which reference TRBV5-4 and TRBJ2-2 provide the parts outside the CDR3, is ETGVTQSPTHLIKTRGQQVTLRCSSQSGHNTVSWYQQALGQGPQFIFQYYREEENGRGNFPPRFSGLQFPNYSSELNVNALELDDSALYLCASSHAAGQGSTGELFFGEGSRLTVL.

The chain recombines TRBV19 with TRBJ1-5; D remains ambiguous. From germline, CDR1 is LNHDA and CDR2 SQIVND (reference sequence). The CDR3 length is 13 residues. The V and J ends lost 1 base and 6 bases respectively, with 7 bases between them. The CDR3: CASSIGDSQPQHF. DNA for the CDR3: TGTGCCAGTAGTATAGGCGATTCTCAGCCCCAGCATTTT.